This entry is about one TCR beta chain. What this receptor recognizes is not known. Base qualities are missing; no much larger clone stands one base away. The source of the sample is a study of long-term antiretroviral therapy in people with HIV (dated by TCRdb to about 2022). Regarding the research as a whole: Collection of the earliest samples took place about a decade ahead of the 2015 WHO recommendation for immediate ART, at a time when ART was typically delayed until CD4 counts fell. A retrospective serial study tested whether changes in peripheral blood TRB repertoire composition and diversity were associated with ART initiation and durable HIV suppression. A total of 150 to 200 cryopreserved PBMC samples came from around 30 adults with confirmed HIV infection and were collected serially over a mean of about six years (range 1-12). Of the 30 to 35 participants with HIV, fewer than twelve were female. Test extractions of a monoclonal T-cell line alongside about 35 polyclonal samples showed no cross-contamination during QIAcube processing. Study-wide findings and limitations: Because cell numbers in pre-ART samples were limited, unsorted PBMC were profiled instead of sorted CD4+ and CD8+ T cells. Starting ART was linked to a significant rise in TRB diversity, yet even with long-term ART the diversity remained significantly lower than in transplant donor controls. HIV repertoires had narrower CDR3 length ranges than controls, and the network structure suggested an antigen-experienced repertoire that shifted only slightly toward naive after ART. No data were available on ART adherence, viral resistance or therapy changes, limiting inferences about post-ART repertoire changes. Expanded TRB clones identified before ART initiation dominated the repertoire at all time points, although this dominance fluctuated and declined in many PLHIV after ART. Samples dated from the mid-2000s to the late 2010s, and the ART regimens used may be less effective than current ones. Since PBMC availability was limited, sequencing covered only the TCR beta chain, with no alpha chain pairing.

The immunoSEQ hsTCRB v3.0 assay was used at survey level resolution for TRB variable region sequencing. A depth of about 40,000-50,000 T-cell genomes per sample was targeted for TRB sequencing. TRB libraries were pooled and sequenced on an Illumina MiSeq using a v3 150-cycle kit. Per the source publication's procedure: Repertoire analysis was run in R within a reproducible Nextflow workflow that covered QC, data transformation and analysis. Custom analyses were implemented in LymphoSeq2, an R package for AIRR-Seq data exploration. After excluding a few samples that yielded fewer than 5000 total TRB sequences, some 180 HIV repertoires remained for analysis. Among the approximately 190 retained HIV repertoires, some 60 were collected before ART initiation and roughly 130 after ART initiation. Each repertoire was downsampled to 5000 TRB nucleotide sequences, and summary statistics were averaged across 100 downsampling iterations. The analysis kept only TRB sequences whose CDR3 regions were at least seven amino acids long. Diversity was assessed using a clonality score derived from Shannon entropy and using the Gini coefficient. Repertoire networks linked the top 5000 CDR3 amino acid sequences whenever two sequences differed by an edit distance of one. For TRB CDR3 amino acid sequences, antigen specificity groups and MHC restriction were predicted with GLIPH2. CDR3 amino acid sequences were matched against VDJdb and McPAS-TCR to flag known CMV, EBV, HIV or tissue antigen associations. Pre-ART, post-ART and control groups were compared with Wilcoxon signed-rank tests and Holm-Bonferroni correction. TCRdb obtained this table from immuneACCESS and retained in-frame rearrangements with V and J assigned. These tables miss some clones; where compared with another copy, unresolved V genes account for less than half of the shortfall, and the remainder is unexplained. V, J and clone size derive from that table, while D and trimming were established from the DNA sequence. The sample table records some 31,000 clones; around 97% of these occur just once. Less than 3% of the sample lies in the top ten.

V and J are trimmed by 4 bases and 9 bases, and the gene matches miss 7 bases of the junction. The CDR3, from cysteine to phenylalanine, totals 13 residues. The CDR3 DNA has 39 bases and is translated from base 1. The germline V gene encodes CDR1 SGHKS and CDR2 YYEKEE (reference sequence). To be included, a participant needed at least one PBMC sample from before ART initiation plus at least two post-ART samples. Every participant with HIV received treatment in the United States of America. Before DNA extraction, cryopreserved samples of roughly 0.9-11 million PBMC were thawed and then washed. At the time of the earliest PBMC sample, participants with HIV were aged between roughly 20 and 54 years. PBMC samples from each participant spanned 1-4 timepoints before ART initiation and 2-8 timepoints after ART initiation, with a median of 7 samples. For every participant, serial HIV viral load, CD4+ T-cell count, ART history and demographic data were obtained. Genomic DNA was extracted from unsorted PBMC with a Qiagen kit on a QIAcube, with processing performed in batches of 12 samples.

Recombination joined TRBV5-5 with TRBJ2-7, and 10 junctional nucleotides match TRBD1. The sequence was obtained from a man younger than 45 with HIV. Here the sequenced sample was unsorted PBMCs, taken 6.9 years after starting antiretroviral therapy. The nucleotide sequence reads TGTGCCAGCAGCCCCGGGACAGGGGCGGTGCAGTACTTC. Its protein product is CASSPGTGAVQYF.